This TCR beta chain was identified during a study of T cell changes during pregnancy in multiple sclerosis. Generated by immunoSEQ multiplex PCR, the TCRdb table keeps only in-frame clones and is missing some. Altogether tens of thousands of clones are present, approximately 90% being singletons, with the ten largest covering roughly 1.5%. Sequencing used peripheral blood, obtained in the third trimester of pregnancy. The sequence was obtained from a female donor with multiple sclerosis, enrolled in a pregnancy study.

The CDR3 here is CASSEERGADTQYF. As DNA, the CDR3 is TGTGCCAGCAGTGAAGAGCGGGGGGCAGATACGCAGTATTTT. The chain carries TRBV2 and TRBJ2-3; the match to TRBD2 covers 9 bases. In germline, CDR1 is SNHLY, CDR2 FYNNEI. This CDR3 is 14 amino acids long. V lost 1 base and J lost 4; bases outside the gene matches: 0.